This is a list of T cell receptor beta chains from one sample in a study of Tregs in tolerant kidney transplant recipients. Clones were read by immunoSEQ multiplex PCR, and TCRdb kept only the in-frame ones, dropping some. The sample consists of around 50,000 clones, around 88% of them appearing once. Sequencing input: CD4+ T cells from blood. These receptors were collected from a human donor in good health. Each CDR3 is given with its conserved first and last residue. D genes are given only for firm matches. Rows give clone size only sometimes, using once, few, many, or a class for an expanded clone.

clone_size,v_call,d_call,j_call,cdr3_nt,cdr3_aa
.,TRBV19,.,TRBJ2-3,TGTGCCACCCAAACAGGGACCTTAGATACGCAGTATTTT,CATQTGTLDTQYF
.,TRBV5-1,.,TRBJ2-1,TGCGCCAGCAGTATACAGCCTTACAATGAGCAGTTCTTC,CASSIQPYNEQFF
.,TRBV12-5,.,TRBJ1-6,TGTGCTAGTGGTTTGGTACAGCTCCGGGGTCCGGGGAATTCACCCCTCCACTTT,CASGLVQLRGPGNSPLHF
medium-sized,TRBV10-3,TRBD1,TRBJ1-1,TGTGCCATCAGTTCCGACGACAGGGGGAACACTGAAGCTTTCTTT,CAISSDDRGNTEAFF
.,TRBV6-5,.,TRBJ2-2,TGTGCCAGCAGCCGGGGAACCGCGAACACCGGGGAGCTGTTTTTT,CASSRGTANTGELFF
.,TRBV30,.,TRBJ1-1,TGTGCCTGGAGACACCCCTATTTGAACACTGAAGCTTTCTTT,CAWRHPYLNTEAFF
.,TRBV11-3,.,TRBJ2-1,TGTGCCAGCAGCTTAATTAGCGGAGGCTACAATGAGCAGTTCTTC,CASSLISGGYNEQFF
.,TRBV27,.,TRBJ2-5,TGTGCCAGCAGTTTACGGGGGGCCGTTGGAGAGACCCAGTACTTC,CASSLRGAVGETQYF
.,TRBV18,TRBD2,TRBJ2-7,TGTGCCAGCTCACCACAACTAGCGGATAAGACCTACGAGCAGTACTTC,CASSPQLADKTYEQYF
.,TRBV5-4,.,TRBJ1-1,TGTGCCAGCAGGGCAGTCGGGTTACAGACTGAAGCTTTCTTT,CASRAVGLQTEAFF
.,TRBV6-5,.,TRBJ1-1,TGTGCCAGCAGTCGAGGGGTGAGCACTGAAGCTTTCTTT,CASSRGVSTEAFF
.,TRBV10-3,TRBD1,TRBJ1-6,TGTGCCACCCAGAAGGACAGGGTGGAAGGATCACCCCTCCACTTT,CATQKDRVEGSPLHF
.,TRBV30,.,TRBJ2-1,TGTGCCTGGTCTACGGGCGTTCATCGGGGCAATGAGCAGTTCTTC,CAWSTGVHRGNEQFF
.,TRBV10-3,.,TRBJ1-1,TGTGCCTCCAGAGGGGCCGCGAGGGGAAAAGACACTGAAGCTTTCTTT,CASRGAARGKDTEAFF
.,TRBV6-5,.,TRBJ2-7,TGTGCCAGCCGGGAAGCTAACCCAAGATACGAGCAGTACTTC,CASREANPRYEQYF
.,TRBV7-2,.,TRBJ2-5,TGTGCCAGCAGCTTAGAAGGCGGGCGGGCGGAGACCCAGTACTTC,CASSLEGGRAETQYF
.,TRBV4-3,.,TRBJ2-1,TGCGCCAGCAGCCAAGTTTCCAGACTCTCCTACAATGAGCAGTTCTTC,CASSQVSRLSYNEQFF
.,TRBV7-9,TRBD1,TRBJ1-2,TGTGCCAGCAGCTTAGAACAAAGGGACAGGGGGGATGGCTACACCTTC,CASSLEQRDRGDGYTF
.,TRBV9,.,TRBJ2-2,TGTGCCAGCAGCGTAACGGGGGACACCGGGGAGCTGTTTTTT,CASSVTGDTGELFF
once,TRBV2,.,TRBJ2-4,TGTGCCAGCAGGGCCACAGTGCAGGCGAACATTCAGTACTTC,CASRATVQANIQYF
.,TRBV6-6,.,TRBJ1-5,TGTGCCAGCAGGCCCCAGGGGTTAGATTATCAGCCCCAGCATTTT,CASRPQGLDYQPQHF
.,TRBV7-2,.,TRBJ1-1,TGTGCCAGCAGCTTAGAAGGGTTTACTGAAGCTTTCTTT,CASSLEGFTEAFF
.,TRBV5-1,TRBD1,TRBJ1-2,TGCGCCAGCAGCTTGGGGCTAGGACAGGGAGGCTACACCTTC,CASSLGLGQGGYTF
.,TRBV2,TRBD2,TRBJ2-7,TGTGCCAGCCGCCGGACTAGCGGGAGCCACGAGCAGTACTTC,CASRRTSGSHEQYF
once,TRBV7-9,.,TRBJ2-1,TGTGCCAGCAGCTTAGAGGTTTTGGGCGGCAGGAGCTCCTACAATGAGCAGTTCTTC,CASSLEVLGGRSSYNEQFF
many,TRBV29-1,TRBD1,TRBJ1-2,TGCAGCGGTCAGGGGGACGGTGGCTACACCTTC,CSGQGDGGYTF
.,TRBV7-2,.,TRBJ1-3,TGTGCCAGCAGCTGGGGCAGAAACACCATATATTTT,CASSWGRNTIYF
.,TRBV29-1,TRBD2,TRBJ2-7,TGCAGCGTTGCACGGACTAGTAACTCCTACGAGCAGTACTTC,CSVARTSNSYEQYF
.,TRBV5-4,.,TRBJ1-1,TGTGCCAGCAGCTTGGCGGTTAACACTGAAGCTTTCTTT,CASSLAVNTEAFF
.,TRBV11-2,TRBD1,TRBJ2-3,TGTGCCAGCAGCCCTGACAGGGCATCTCCCACAGATACGCAGTATTTT,CASSPDRASPTDTQYF
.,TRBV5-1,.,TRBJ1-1,TGCGCCAGCAGCGGAACAGGGATCGCTGAAGCTTTCTTT,CASSGTGIAEAFF
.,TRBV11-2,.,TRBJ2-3,TGTGCCAGCAGCTTAGGAGTGGCGGGGAACACAGATACGCAGTATTTT,CASSLGVAGNTDTQYF
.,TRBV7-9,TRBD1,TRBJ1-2,TGTGCCAGCAGACTGGACAGGAACTATGGCTACACCTTC,CASRLDRNYGYTF
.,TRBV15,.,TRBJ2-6,TGTGCCACTACGACAGGTTCATTTAGGGGGGCCAACGTCCTGACTTTC,CATTTGSFRGANVLTF
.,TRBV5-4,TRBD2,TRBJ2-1,TGTGCCAGCAGCTTATCTAGCGGGAGGGCTTTACTCTCTTCCTACAATGAGCAGTTCTTC,CASSLSSGRALLSSYNEQFF
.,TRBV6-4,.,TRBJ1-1,TGTGCCAGCAGTGCCGAGAACACTGAAGCTTTCTTT,CASSAENTEAFF
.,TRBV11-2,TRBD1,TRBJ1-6,TGTGCCAGCAGCTTAGATAACAGGGGATCACCCCTCCACTTT,CASSLDNRGSPLHF
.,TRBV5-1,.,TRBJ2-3,TGCGCCAGCAGCTTGTTTGAGCGCAGGTACGGTTTTGGGGACAAGCGTACAGATACGCAGTATTTT,CASSLFERRYGFGDKRTDTQYF
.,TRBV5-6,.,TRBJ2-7,TGTGCCAGCAGCCACGGGACTGACTACGAGCAGTACTTC,CASSHGTDYEQYF
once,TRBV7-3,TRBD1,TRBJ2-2,TGTGCCAGCCACTCCGGGGCAGGGGGCAAACTGAACACCGGGGAGCTGTTTTTT,CASHSGAGGKLNTGELFF
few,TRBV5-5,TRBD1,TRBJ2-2,TGTGCCAGCAGCTCTGCGACAGGGGCCGGGGAGCTGTTTTTT,CASSSATGAGELFF
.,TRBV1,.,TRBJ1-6,TGCACCAGCAGCCAAGGAGAGGTCCTCGTATTGTCACCCCTCCACTTT,CTSSQGEVLVLSPLHF
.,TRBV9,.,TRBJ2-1,TGTGCCAGCAGCGAGGCCCCACCAGCGGGTGGTTTTGATGAGCAGTTCTTC,CASSEAPPAGGFDEQFF
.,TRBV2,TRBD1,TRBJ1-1,TGTGCCACTCGGACAGGGATGAACACTGAAGCTTTCTTT,CATRTGMNTEAFF
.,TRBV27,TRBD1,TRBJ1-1,TGTGCCAGCAGTTTATCCTGGACAGGGCCGAACACTGAAGCTTTCTTT,CASSLSWTGPNTEAFF
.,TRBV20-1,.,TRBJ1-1,TGCAGTGGCATTACAGGGTTGGAAGCTTTCTTT,CSGITGLEAFF
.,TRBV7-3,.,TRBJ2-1,TGTGCCAGCAGCGTAGAGCGAGGAGATGAGCAGTTCTTC,CASSVERGDEQFF
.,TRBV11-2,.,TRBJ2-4,TGTGCCAGCAGCCGGCTACAGGGGGGGAACATTCAGTACTTC,CASSRLQGGNIQYF
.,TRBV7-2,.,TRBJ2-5,TGTGCCAGCAGCCCAAATCGGGGACGGATGGAGACCCAGTACTTC,CASSPNRGRMETQYF
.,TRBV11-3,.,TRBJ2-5,TGTGCCAGCAGCTTTGGGAGGACTACACAAGAGACCCAGTACTTC,CASSFGRTTQETQYF
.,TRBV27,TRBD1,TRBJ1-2,TGTGCCAGCAGCGCAGGGGGTGAGAGATTCCCCTACTATGGCTACACCTTC,CASSAGGERFPYYGYTF
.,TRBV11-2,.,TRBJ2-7,TGTGCCAGCAGACCCCTATCTGGGGGCCACGAGCAGTACTTC,CASRPLSGGHEQYF
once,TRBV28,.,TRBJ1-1,TGTGCCAGCAGTTTAGCCGGGGGAGCTTTCTTT,CASSLAGGAFF
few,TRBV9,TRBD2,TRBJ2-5,TGTGCCAGCAGCGTTCTTAGCGGGGGGCAAGAGACCCAGTACTTC,CASSVLSGGQETQYF